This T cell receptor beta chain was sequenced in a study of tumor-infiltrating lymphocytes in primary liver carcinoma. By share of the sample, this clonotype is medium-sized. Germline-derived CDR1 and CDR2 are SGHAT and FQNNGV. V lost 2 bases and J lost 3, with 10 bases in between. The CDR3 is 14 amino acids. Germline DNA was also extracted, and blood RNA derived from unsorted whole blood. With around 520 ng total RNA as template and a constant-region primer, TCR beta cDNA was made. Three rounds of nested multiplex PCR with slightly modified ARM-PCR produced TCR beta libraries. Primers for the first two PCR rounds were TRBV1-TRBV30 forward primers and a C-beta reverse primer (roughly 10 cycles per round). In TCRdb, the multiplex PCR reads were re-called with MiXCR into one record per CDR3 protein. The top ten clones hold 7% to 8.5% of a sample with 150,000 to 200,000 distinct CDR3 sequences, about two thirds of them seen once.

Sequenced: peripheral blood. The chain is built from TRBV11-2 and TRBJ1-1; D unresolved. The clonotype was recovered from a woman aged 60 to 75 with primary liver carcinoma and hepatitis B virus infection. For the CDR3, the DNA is TGTGCCAGCAGCTTAATGGGGAGGGACACTGAAGCTTTCTTT. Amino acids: CASSLMGRDTEAFF.